The entry below gives a single TCR beta chain sequence along with its context. The antigen remains undetermined. This record belongs to a study of T-cell memory formation after mild COVID-19. This CDR3 spans 13 amino acids. Trimming took off 0 bases at V and 4 bases at J, with 6 bases between the two ends. Germline V gene data show CDR1 as SGDLS and CDR2 as YYNGEE. The study, taken as a whole, reports: Day 15 to 85 contractors were CD4/CD8 balanced; later expanders leaned CD4+.

A 5'RACE reaction primed in the constant segment made cDNA libraries of TCR alpha and TCR beta, and these carried sample barcodes and UMIs. TCRdb recomputed calls from the 5' RACE reads with MiXCR, one row per CDR3 protein. The table shows hundreds of thousands of distinct CDR3 sequences, with 25% occurring only once. This TCR derives from an adult woman who had mild COVID-19 (a few samples of this study predate the infection). Cell type and time point are not known. The J gene is TRBJ2-3, the V gene TRBV9; D is unclear. What was sequenced was PBMCs or a T cell subset sorted from them (not recorded which). CDR3 region: CASSVGVADTQYF. In nucleotides, the CDR3 is TGTGCCAGCAGCGTAGGCGTTGCAGATACGCAGTATTTT.